These 3 T cell receptor beta chains were sequenced from one sample in a study of cytomegalovirus exposure and HLA in healthy donors. Primers included in the PCR were 60 Vbeta and 13 Jbeta primers. TCRdb keeps only in-frame clones here, not all; method: immunoSEQ multiplex PCR. The sample has about 110,000 clones, roughly 84% seen once. Sequenced: PBMCs. These receptors were taken from a man aged 25 to 40 in good health and CMV-seropositive.

J is TRBJ1-1 and V is TRBV14; TRBD1 aligns across 10 bases. Germline V lookup: CDR1 SGHDN, CDR2 FVKESK. The ends lost 4 bases at V and 3 bases at J; junction bases unmatched: 2. CDR3 length: 14 residues. The CDR3 DNA follows: TGTGCCAGCAGCCGGACAGGGGGTCACACTGAAGCTTTCTTT. This encodes CASSRTGGHTEAFF.

V gene TRBV5-1 combines with J gene TRBJ1-1; weak D call: TRBD1 (5 bases). This CDR3 region has 13 residues. The V and J ends lost 5 bases and 2 bases respectively, with 10 bases between them. CDR1 is SGHRS and CDR2 is YFSETQ in the germline V gene. The CDR3 spells CASRRDYNTEAFF. CDR3 DNA sequence: TGCGCCAGCAGGCGGGACTATAACACTGAAGCTTTCTTT.

The rearrangement joins TRBV9 to TRBJ2-3; 8 nucleotides line up with TRBD1. The CDR3 is 16 residues long. J lost 5 bases, V lost 4 bases, and 12 bases had no gene match. From germline, CDR1 is SGDLS and CDR2 YYNGEE. CDR3 sequence (DNA): TGTGCCAGCAGCCCCCTGAGGGGACAGGACAAAGATACGCAGTATTTT. The encoded protein is CASSPLRGQDKDTQYF.